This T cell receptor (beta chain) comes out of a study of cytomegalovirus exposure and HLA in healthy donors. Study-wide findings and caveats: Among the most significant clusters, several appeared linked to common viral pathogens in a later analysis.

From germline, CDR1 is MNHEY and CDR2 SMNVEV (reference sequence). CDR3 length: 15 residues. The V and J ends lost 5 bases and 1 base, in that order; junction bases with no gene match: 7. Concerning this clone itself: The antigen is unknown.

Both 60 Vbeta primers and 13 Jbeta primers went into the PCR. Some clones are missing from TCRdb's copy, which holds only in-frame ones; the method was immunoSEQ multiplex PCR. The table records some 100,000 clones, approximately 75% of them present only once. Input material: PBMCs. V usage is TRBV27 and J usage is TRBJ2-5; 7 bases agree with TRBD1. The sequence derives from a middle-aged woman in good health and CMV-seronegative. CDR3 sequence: CASSPTDRPQETQYF. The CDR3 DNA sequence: TGTGCCAGCAGTCCCACGGACAGGCCCCAAGAGACCCAGTACTTC.